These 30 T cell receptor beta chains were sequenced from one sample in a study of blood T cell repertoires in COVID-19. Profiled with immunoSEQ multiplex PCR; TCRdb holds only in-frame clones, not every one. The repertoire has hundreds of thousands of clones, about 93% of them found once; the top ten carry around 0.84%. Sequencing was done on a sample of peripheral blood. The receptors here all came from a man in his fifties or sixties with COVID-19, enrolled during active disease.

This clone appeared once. The CDR3 loop is CSASPDTSYEQYF. DNA of the CDR3: TGCAGCGCGAGCCCGGACACCTCCTACGAGCAGTACTTC. The J gene is TRBJ2-7, the V gene TRBV29-1; weak D call: TRBD1 (5 bases). This CDR3 contains 13 residues. Germline V lookup: CDR1 SQVTM, CDR2 ANQGSEA. V lost 7 bases, J lost 0 bases, and 13 bases lay in between.

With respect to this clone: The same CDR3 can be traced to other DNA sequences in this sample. CDR3 sequence reads: CASSPPPGNNEQFF. CDR3 sequence (DNA): TGTGCCAGCTCACCACCCCCGGGAAACAATGAGCAGTTCTTC. This chain joins TRBV18 and TRBJ2-1; possibly TRBD2 for D (5 bases). Between the trimmed V and J ends, which lost 0 bases and 5 bases, there was a span of 8 bases. The CDR3 is made up of 14 amino acids. Germline V gene sequence: CDR1 KGHSH, CDR2 LQKENI.

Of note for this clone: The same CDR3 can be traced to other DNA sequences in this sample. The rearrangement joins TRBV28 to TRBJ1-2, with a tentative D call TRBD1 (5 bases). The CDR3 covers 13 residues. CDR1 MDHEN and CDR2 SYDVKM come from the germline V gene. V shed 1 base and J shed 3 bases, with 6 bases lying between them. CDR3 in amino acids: CASSLSQDYGYTF. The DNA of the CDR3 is TGTGCCAGCAGTTTATCACAGGACTATGGCTACACCTTC.

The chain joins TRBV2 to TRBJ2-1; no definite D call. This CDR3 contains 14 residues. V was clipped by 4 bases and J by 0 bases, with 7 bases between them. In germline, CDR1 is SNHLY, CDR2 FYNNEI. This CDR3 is CASSVSSSYNEQFF. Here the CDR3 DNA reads TGTGCCAGCAGTGTCTCGAGCTCCTACAATGAGCAGTTCTTC.

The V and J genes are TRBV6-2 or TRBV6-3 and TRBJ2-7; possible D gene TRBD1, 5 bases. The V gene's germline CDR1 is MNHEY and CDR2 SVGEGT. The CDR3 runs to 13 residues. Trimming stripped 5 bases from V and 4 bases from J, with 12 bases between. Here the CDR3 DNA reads TGTGCCAGCAGTCCCTACAGGATTTACGAGCAGTACTTC. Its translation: CASSPYRIYEQYF.

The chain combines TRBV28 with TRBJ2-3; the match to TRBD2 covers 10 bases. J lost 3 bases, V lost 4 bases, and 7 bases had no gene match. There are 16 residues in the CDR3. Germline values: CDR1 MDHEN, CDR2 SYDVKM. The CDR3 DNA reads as TGTGCCAGCAGTTCACCGGGACTAGCGTTAACAGATACGCAGTATTTT. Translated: CASSSPGLALTDTQYF.

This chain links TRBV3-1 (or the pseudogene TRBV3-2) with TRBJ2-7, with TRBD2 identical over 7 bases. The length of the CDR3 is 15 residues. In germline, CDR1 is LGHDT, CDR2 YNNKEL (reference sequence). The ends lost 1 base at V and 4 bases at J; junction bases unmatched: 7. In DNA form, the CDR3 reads TGTGCCAGCAGCCAAGCCCCGGGGGGTACGTACGAGCAGTACTTC. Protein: CASSQAPGGTYEQYF.

The CDR3 nucleotides are TGTGCCAGCAGTTACCGGACAGGGGGCTCTGTTGACTATGGCTACACCTTC. Encoded protein: CASSYRTGGSVDYGYTF. V and J are TRBV6-2 or TRBV6-3 and TRBJ1-2, with 11 nucleotides matching TRBD1. Germline V gene data show CDR1 as MNHEY and CDR2 as SVGEGT. After removal of 2 bases from V and 3 bases from J, the junction contained 8 bases not matched to a gene. This CDR3 has 17 amino acids.

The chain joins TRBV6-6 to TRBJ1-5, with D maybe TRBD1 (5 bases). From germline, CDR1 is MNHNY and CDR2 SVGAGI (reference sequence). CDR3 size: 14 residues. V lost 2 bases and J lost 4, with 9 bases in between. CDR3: CASSYPGPNQPQHF. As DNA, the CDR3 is TGTGCCAGCAGTTACCCAGGGCCGAATCAGCCCCAGCATTTT.

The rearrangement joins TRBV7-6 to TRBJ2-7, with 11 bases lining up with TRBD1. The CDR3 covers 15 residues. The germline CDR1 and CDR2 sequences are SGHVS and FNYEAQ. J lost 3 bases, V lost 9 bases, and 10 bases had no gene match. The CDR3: CARTGVGTGGYEQYF. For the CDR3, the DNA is TGTGCCAGGACGGGAGTGGGGACAGGGGGCTACGAGCAGTACTTC.

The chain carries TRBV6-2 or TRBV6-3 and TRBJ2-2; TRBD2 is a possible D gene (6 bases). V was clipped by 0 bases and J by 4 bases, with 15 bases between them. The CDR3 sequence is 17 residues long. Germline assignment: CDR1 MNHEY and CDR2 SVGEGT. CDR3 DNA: TGTGCCAGCAGTTACTCGAAGGTTATCGGGGGCACCGGGGAGCTGTTTTTT. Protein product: CASSYSKVIGGTGELFF.

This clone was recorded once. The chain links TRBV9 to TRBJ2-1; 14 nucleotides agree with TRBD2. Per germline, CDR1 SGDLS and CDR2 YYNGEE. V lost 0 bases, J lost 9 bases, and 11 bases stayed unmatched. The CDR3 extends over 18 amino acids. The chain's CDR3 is CASSVDAGTSGRFGEQFF. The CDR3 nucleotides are TGTGCCAGCAGCGTAGATGCCGGGACTAGCGGGAGATTCGGTGAGCAGTTCTTC. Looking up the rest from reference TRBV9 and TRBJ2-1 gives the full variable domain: DSGVTQTPKHLITATGQRVTLRCSPRSGDLSVYWYQQSLDQGLQFLIQYYNGEERAKGNILERFSAQQFPDLHSELNLSSLELGDSALYFCASSVDAGTSGRFGEQFFGPGTRLTVL.

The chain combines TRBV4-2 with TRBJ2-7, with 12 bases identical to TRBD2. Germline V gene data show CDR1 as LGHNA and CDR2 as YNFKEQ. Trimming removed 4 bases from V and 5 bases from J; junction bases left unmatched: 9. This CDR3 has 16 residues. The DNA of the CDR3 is TGTGCCAGCAGCCGAGACAGGACTAGCGGGACTAACGAGCAGTACTTC. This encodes CASSRDRTSGTNEQYF.

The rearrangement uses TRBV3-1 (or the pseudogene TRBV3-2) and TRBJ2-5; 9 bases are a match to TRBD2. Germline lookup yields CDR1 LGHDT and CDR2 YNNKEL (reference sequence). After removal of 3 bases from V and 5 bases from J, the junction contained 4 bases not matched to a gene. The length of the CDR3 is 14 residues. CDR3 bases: TGTGCCAGCAGCCATCTAGCGGGAATGGAGACCCAGTACTTC. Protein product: CASSHLAGMETQYF.

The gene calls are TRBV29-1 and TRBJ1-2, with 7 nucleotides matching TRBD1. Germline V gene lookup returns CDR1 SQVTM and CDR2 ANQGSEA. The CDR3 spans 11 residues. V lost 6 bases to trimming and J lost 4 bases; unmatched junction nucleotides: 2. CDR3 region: CSVDRVYGYTF. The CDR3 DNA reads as TGCAGCGTCGACAGGGTCTATGGCTACACCTTC.

CDR3 sequence: CASKQGGKSTYEQYF. The CDR3 DNA is TGTGCCTCAAAACAAGGGGGCAAATCGACTTACGAGCAGTACTTC. The chain carries TRBV3-1 (or the pseudogene TRBV3-2) and TRBJ2-7; TRBD1 agrees at 7 bases. Germline values: CDR1 LGHDT, CDR2 YNNKEL (reference sequence). This CDR3 has 15 amino acids. V was pared by 11 bases and J by 4 bases, with 17 bases of the junction left unmatched.

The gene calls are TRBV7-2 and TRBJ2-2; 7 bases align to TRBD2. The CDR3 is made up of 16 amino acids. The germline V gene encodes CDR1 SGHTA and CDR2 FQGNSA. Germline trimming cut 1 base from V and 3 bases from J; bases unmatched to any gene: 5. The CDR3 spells CASSLGGGGDTGELFF. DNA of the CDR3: TGTGCCAGCAGCTTAGGCGGGGGAGGGGACACCGGGGAGCTGTTTTTT.

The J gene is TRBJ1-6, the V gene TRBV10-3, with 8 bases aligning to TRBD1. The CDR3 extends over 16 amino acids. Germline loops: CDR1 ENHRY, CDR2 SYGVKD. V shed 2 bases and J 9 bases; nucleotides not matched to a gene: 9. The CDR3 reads CAISEEPGGSRSPLHF. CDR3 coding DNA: TGTGCCATCAGTGAGGAACCAGGGGGCTCGCGTTCACCCCTCCACTTT.

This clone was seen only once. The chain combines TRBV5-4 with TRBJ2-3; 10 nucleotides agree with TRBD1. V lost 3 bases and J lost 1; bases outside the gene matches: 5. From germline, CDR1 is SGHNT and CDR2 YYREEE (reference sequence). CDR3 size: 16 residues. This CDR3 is CASSSTGGVGTDTQYF. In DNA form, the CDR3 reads TGTGCCAGCAGCTCGACAGGGGGCGTGGGCACAGATACGCAGTATTTT. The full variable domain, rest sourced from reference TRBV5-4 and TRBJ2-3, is ETGVTQSPTHLIKTRGQQVTLRCSSQSGHNTVSWYQQALGQGPQFIFQYYREEENGRGNFPPRFSGLQFPNYSSELNVNALELDDSALYLCASSSTGGVGTDTQYFGPGTRLTVL.

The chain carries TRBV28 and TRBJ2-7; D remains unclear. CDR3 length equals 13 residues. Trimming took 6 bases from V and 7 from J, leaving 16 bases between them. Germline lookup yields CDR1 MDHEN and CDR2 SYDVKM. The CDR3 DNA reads TGTGCCAGCAGCCCCCCTTCGAGTCGGGAGCAGTACTTC. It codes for CASSPPSSREQYF.

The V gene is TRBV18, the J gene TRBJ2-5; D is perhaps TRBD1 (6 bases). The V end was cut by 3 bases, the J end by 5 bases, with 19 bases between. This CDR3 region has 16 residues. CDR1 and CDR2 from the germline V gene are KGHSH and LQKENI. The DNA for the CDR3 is TGTGCCAGCTCACCTGAACCCGGACAGACCGGGGAGACCCAGTACTTC. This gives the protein CASSPEPGQTGETQYF.

CDR3 nucleotides: TGTGCCAGCAGTTTTTACCGGGGGAGCAATCAGCCCCAGCATTTT. Translated, it gives CASSFYRGSNQPQHF. The J gene is TRBJ1-5, the V gene TRBV28; TRBD1 is a possible D gene (5 bases). Trimming stripped 3 bases from V and 1 base from J, with 10 bases between. The CDR3 totals 15 residues. Germline loops: CDR1 MDHEN, CDR2 SYDVKM.

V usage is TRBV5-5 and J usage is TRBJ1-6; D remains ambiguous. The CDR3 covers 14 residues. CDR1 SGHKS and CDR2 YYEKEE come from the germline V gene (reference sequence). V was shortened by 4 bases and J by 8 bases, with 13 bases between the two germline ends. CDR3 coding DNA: TGTGCCAGCAGCGTGGACCTATCTCATTCACCCCTCCACTTT. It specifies CASSVDLSHSPLHF.

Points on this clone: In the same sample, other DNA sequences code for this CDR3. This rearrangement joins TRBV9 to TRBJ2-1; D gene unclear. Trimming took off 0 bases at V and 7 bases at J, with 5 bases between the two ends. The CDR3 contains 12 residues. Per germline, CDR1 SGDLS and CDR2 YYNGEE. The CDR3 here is CASSVEENEQFF. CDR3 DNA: TGTGCCAGCAGCGTAGAGGAGAATGAGCAGTTCTTC.

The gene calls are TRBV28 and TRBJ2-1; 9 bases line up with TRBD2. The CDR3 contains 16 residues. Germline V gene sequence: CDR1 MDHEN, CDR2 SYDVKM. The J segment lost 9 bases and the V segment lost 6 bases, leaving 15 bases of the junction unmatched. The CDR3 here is CASSPQREVIICEQFF. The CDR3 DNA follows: TGTGCCAGCAGCCCCCAGCGGGAGGTTATAATTTGTGAGCAGTTCTTC. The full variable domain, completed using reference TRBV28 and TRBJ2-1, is DVKVTQSSRYLVKRTGEKVFLECVQDMDHENMFWYRQDPGLGLRLIYFSYDVKMKEKGDIPEGYSVSREKKERFSLILESASTNQTSMYLCASSPQREVIICEQFFGPGTRLTVL.

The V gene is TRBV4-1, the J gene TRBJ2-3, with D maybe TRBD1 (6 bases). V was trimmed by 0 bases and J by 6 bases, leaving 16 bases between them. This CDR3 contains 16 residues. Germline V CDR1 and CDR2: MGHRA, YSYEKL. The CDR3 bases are TGCGCCAGCAGCCAAGATTGGGGGCTGCGCTTTGATACGCAGTATTTT. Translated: CASSQDWGLRFDTQYF.

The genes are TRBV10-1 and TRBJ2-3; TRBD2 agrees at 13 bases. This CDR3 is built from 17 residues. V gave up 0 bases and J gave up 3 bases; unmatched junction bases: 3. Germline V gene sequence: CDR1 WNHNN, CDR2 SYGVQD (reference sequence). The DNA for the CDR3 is TGCGCCAGCAGTGAGTCGATACTAGCGGGGGGGACAGATACGCAGTATTTT. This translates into CASSESILAGGTDTQYF.

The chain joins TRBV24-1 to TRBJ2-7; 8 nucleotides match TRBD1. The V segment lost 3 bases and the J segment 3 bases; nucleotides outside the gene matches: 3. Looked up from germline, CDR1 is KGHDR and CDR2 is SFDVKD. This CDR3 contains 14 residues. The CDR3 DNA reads TGTGCCACCAGTGATCCACAGGGGGGCTACGAGCAGTACTTC. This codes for CATSDPQGGYEQYF.

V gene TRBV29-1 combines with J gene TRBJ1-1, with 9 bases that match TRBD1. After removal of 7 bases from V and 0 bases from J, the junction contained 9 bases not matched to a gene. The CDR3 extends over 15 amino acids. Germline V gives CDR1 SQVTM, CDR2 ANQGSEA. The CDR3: CSATGGSFLNTEAFF. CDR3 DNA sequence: TGCAGCGCGACAGGGGGGAGTTTCCTGAACACTGAAGCTTTCTTT.

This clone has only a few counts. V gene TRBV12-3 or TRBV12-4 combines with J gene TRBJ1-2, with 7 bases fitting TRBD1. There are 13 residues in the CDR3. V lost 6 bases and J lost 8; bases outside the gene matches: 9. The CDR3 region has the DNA TGTGCCAGCAGACTTACAGGGGCAGGGGGCTACACCTTC. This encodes CASRLTGAGGYTF.